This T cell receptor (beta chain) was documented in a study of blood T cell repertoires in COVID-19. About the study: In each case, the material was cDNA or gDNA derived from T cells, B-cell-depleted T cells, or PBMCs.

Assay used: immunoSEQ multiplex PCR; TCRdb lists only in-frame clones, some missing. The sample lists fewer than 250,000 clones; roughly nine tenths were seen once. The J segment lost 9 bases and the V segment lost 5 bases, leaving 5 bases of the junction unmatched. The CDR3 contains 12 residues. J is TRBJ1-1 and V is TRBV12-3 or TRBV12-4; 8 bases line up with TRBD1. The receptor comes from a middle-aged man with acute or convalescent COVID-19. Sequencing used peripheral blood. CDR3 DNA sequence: TGTGCCAGCAGTGCGACAGGGGCACAAGCTTTCTTT. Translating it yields CASSATGAQAFF.